What follows are 24 T cell receptor beta chains derived from one specimen sequenced in a study of regulatory T cells in long-lasting Graves disease. Specified time point: persistent/refractory GD, antithyroid drugs over 5 years with positive TRAb. Generation of the TCR library employed RNA extracted from PBMCs. With iRepertoire HTBI primers and Arm-PCR of CDR3 regions, TCR beta libraries were built. TCRdb re-called the multiplex PCR reads with MiXCR, one entry per CDR3 protein. This sample has around 460,000 distinct CDR3 sequences, with roughly 21% found just once. Material: peripheral blood mononuclear cells (PBMCs), obtained when the disease was refractory, from a patient treated with antithyroid drugs. These receptors originate from a female donor with Graves disease.

In its sample, this clonotype was seen many times. The chain has TRBV7-9 and TRBJ2-7; tentatively, D is TRBD1 (6 bases). Germline CDR1 and CDR2: SEHNR and FQNEAQ (reference sequence). This CDR3 spans 17 amino acids. V lost 4 bases and J lost 4, with 23 bases in between. The CDR3 here is CASSSDRNPPLLYEQYF. The CDR3 DNA sequence: TGTGCCAGCAGCTCGGACAGAAATCCTCCCCTCCTTTACGAGCAGTACTTC.

This clonotype was observed a handful of times. This chain's CDR3 is CSARPISFGMGETQYF. For the CDR3, the DNA is TGCAGTGCTAGACCAATTAGCTTCGGAATGGGGGAGACCCAGTACTTC. The chain carries TRBV20-1 and TRBJ2-5; D remains unclear. The CDR3 runs to 16 residues. Germline V lookup: CDR1 DFQATT, CDR2 SNEGSKA (reference sequence). V lost 2 bases, J lost 5 bases, and 21 bases lay in between.

The sample holds a few counts of this clonotype. CDR3 coding DNA: TGTGCCAGCAGCTGGGACAGTAATTCACCCCTCCACTTT. Translating gives CASSWDSNSPLHF. The rearrangement uses TRBV7-6 and TRBJ1-6; TRBD1 matches 7 bases. Germline trimming cut 4 bases from V and 6 bases from J; bases unmatched to any gene: 0. The CDR3 contains 13 residues. Germline lookup yields CDR1 SGHVS and CDR2 FNYEAQ.

This clonotype was detected many times. The V and J genes are TRBV12-3 or TRBV12-4 and TRBJ2-6, with D hard to call. Trimming pared 3 bases from V and 2 bases from J, leaving 8 bases between. This CDR3 is built from 15 residues. DNA for the CDR3: TGTGCCAGCAGTTTTCTTACAGCTGGGGCCAACGTCCTGACTTTC. It encodes CASSFLTAGANVLTF.

CDR3 bases: TGTGCCAGCAGCTCGCACTACACAGCTGCGGAGACCCAGTACTTC. This encodes CASSSHYTAAETQYF. This chain links TRBV11-2 with TRBJ2-5; D gene uncertain. Trimming stripped 4 bases from V and 5 bases from J, with 17 bases between. The CDR3 has 15 amino acids. Germline V lookup: CDR1 SGHAT, CDR2 FQNNGV.

This clonotype came up once. The chain is built from TRBV13 and TRBJ1-2; TRBD1 matches at 8 bases. The CDR3 consists of 15 residues. Germline CDR1 is PRHDT and CDR2 is FYEKMQ (reference sequence). J was trimmed by 6 bases and V by 7 bases; bases with no gene match: 13. CDR3 loop: CASIPIAGGVDGYTF. CDR3 DNA: TGTGCCAGCATACCGATTGCAGGGGGCGTAGATGGCTACACCTTC. Variable domain in full (rest from reference TRBV13 and TRBJ1-2): AAGVIQSPRHLIKEKRETATLKCYPIPRHDTVYWYQQGPGQDPQFLISFYEKMQSDKGSIPDRFSAQQFSDYHSELNMSSLELGDSALYFCASIPIAGGVDGYTFGSGTRLTVV.

This clonotype was detected only a few times. This rearrangement joins TRBV30 to TRBJ1-1, with TRBD1 as a possible D gene (6 bases). The CDR3 has 13 residues. The germline V gene encodes CDR1 GTSNPN and CDR2 SVGIG (reference sequence). Trimming cost V 3 bases and J 6 bases, with 14 bases left between them. In DNA form, the CDR3 reads TGTGCCTGGAGCCACAGGGACGCCTCTGAAGCTTTCTTT. It translates to CAWSHRDASEAFF. The entire variable domain, with the rest obtained from reference TRBV30 and TRBJ1-1, is as follows: SQTIHQWPATLVQPVGSPLSLECTVEGTSNPNLYWYRQAAGRGLQLLFYSVGIGQISSEVPQNLSASRPQDRQFILSSKKLLLSDSGFYLCAWSHRDASEAFFGQGTRLTVV.

This clonotype was picked up many times. The chain employs TRBV6-1 and TRBJ1-2; 9 nucleotides line up with TRBD1. Looked up from germline, CDR1 is MNHNS and CDR2 is SASEGT. The trim removed 6 bases at V and 4 bases at J, leaving 6 bases unmatched. This CDR3 spans 14 amino acids. CDR3 residues: CASRRQGVVYGYTF. The CDR3 DNA is TGTGCCAGCAGAAGACAGGGGGTGGTCTATGGCTACACCTTC.

The chain is built from TRBV5-6 and TRBJ2-7; 13 bases match TRBD2. Trimming at V came to 4 bases and at J to 3 bases, leaving 10 bases not matched to a gene. The CDR3 runs to 17 residues. Per germline, CDR1 SGHDT and CDR2 YYEEEE. This CDR3 is CASSATTSGREYYEQYF. The CDR3 DNA sequence: TGTGCCAGCAGCGCCACAACTAGCGGGAGGGAATACTACGAGCAGTACTTC.

This clonotype was recorded many times. The chain couples TRBV6-2 or TRBV6-3 to TRBJ1-1, with 8 positions matching TRBD1. V was pared by 6 bases and J by 2 bases, with 5 bases of the junction left unmatched. CDR3 length: 14 amino acids. The germline V gene has CDR1 MNHEY and CDR2 SVGEGT. The CDR3 spells CASRRTGLNTEAFF. In DNA form, the CDR3 reads TGTGCCAGCAGGCGGACAGGGCTAAACACTGAAGCTTTCTTT.

The V gene is TRBV28, the J gene TRBJ2-1, with a weak D call TRBD1 (6 bases). This CDR3 spans 13 amino acids. CDR1 MDHEN and CDR2 SYDVKM come from the germline V gene. Trimming left V 6 bases short and J 8 bases short, with 14 bases between. The CDR3 nucleotides read TGTGCCAGCAGGTATCAGGGGTCACATGAGCAGTTCTTC. Protein sequence: CASRYQGSHEQFF. The entire variable domain, with the rest obtained from reference TRBV28 and TRBJ2-1, is as follows: DVKVTQSSRYLVKRTGEKVFLECVQDMDHENMFWYRQDPGLGLRLIYFSYDVKMKEKGDIPEGYSVSREKKERFSLILESASTNQTSMYLCASRYQGSHEQFFGPGTRLTVL.

This sequence joins TRBV27 and TRBJ1-1; a weak D match, TRBD1 (6 bases). This CDR3 has 15 residues. Looked up from germline, CDR1 is MNHEY and CDR2 is SMNVEV (reference sequence). Trimming stripped 0 bases from V and 7 bases from J, with 15 bases between. CDR3 residues: CASSLSIGQYLEAFF. The CDR3 DNA sequence: TGTGCCAGCAGTTTATCCATAGGACAGTACCTTGAAGCTTTCTTT.

In this sample, this clonotype turned up many times. The chain uses TRBV19 and TRBJ2-7; 7 nucleotides line up with TRBD1. CDR1 LNHDA and CDR2 SQIVND come from the germline V gene (reference sequence). The ends lost 7 bases at V and 2 bases at J; junction bases unmatched: 8. This CDR3 region has 14 residues. CDR3 nucleotide sequence: TGTGCCAGTATGAAGGACAGGCCACCCTACGAGCAGTACTTC. It encodes CASMKDRPPYEQYF.

The table lists this clonotype with a few counts. This sequence joins TRBV29-1 and TRBJ1-4; D not resolved. Trimming took off 3 bases at V and 6 bases at J, with 11 bases between the two ends. This CDR3 has 13 residues. The germline V gene encodes CDR1 SQVTM and CDR2 ANQGSEA. The CDR3 region has the DNA TGCAGCGTTGACAGCCCGAGGGATGAAAAACTGTTTTTT. Its translation: CSVDSPRDEKLFF. The variable domain in full, with the rest retrieved from reference TRBV29-1 and TRBJ1-4, is SAVISQKPSRDICQRGTSLTIQCQVDSQVTMMFWYRQQPGQSLTLIATANQGSEATYESGFVIDKFPISRPNLTFSTLTVSNMSPEDSSIYLCSVDSPRDEKLFFGSGTQLSVL.

A remark on this clonotype: A clone one base away is much larger, so this may be a read error. The CDR3 loop is CTSIPDTFYGYTF. In nucleotides, the CDR3 is TGTACCAGCATTCCGGACACATTCTATGGCTACACCTTC. The chain couples TRBV6-1 to TRBJ1-2, with D possibly TRBD1 on 5 matching bases. The CDR3 is 13 amino acids. Germline V gene data show CDR1 as MNHNS and CDR2 as SASEGT.

This clonotype showed up just a few times. The V call is TRBV20-1, the J call TRBJ1-3, with unresolved D. Germline V gene lookup returns CDR1 DFQATT and CDR2 SNEGSKA (reference sequence). The CDR3 consists of 15 residues. The V and J ends lost 2 bases and 2 bases respectively, with 13 bases between them. CDR3 residues: CSARQAGSAGNTIYF. CDR3 DNA: TGCAGTGCTAGACAGGCAGGTTCAGCTGGAAACACCATATATTTT.

The table lists this clonotype with many counts. This chain links TRBV27 with TRBJ1-2, with 9 positions matching TRBD1. The V and J ends lost 6 bases and 1 base, in that order; junction bases with no gene match: 3. The germline CDR1 and CDR2 sequences are MNHEY and SMNVEV (reference sequence). This CDR3 has 14 amino acids. CDR3 loop: CASRGTGFNYGYTF. CDR3 nucleotide sequence: TGTGCCAGCAGGGGGACAGGGTTTAACTATGGCTACACCTTC.

Many counts were recorded for this clonotype. This chain connects TRBV12-3 or TRBV12-4 to TRBJ2-2, with 9 bases lining up with TRBD2. Germline trimming cut 5 bases from V and 1 base from J; bases unmatched to any gene: 2. The CDR3 runs 15 residues. Here the CDR3 DNA reads TGTGCCAGCAGTAGACTAGCGGAGAACACCGGGGAGCTGTTTTTT. As protein: CASSRLAENTGELFF.

This clonotype was seen a handful of times. The rearrangement uses TRBV12-3 or TRBV12-4 and TRBJ1-1, with D hard to call. Between the trimmed V and J ends, which lost 6 bases and 7 bases, there was a span of 18 bases. This CDR3 spans 14 amino acids. The CDR3 nucleotides are TGTGCCAGCAGCAAACCACCGCACGTGGGTGAAGCTTTCTTT. This encodes CASSKPPHVGEAFF.

This clonotype was seen many times. V usage is TRBV3-1 and J usage is TRBJ1-2; no clear D gene. This CDR3 is built from 15 residues. Per the germline V gene, CDR1 is LGHDT and CDR2 is YNNKEL (reference sequence). With 3 bases removed from V and 10 bases from J, the gap between germline ends came to 21 bases. CDR3 amino acids: CASSQGFGRSGTYTF. CDR3 DNA: TGTGCCAGCAGCCAGGGCTTCGGAAGGAGTGGAACCTACACCTTC.

With regard to this clonotype: A single base separates this from a much larger clone, so it may be a read error. The chain employs TRBV12-3 or TRBV12-4 and TRBJ2-4, with TRBD2 matching 9 bases. The CDR3 totals 12 residues. The trim removed 8 bases at V and 15 bases at J, leaving 11 bases unmatched. The CDR3 loop reads CASGTSGLNRYF. In nucleotides, the CDR3 is TGTGCCAGCGGAACTAGCGGGCTAAACCGGTACTTC.

This clonotype has ten or more counts. The CDR3 DNA reads TGTGCCAGCAGCAACGGACTCCAGATCGGCGAGCAGTACTTC. Translation gives CASSNGLQIGEQYF. The chain couples TRBV11-2 to TRBJ2-7, with D possibly TRBD2 on 5 matching bases. V lost 5 bases and J lost 6, with 17 bases in between. From germline, CDR1 is SGHAT and CDR2 FQNNGV. The CDR3 loop spans 14 amino acids.

At least ten counts were recorded for this clonotype. The chain joins TRBV5-5 to TRBJ1-4; no definite D call. This CDR3 contains 15 residues. Germline CDR1 and CDR2: SGHKS and YYEKEE (reference sequence). The V and J ends lost 1 base and 7 bases respectively, with 14 bases between them. The CDR3 is CASSLPDGLGEKLFF. The CDR3 DNA reads TGTGCCAGCAGCTTGCCCGACGGGTTAGGTGAAAAACTGTTTTTT.

Concerning this clonotype: This may arise from a read error, as a much more abundant clone is one base away. The chain carries TRBV7-2 and TRBJ1-1; D gene uncertain. The CDR3 has 14 residues. V lost 1 base and J lost 5, with 11 bases in between. Germline V gene sequence: CDR1 SGHTA, CDR2 FQGNSA. This CDR3 reads CTSSLGTEWTEAFF. The DNA for the CDR3 is TGTACCAGCAGCTTAGGGACCGAATGGACTGAAGCTTTCTTT.